Below are 7 T cell receptor beta chains sequenced from a single sample in a study of T cells in women clearing cervical HPV infection. This table comes from immunoSEQ multiplex PCR, and its TCRdb copy is limited to in-frame clones, with some not included. This sample contains approximately 18,000 clones. Sequenced material: blood buffy coat. Receptor source: a woman aged 18 to 69 with a cervical HPV16 infection that either progressed to CIN3+ or cleared (not recorded which).

On this clone: The read gets to within 3 residues of the CDR3 end, and the germline J gene fills in the rest. The rearrangement links TRBV19 to TRBJ2-5; TRBD1 agrees at 10 bases. CDR1 is LNHDA and CDR2 is SQIVND in the germline V gene (reference sequence). This CDR3 is 13 amino acids long. Trimming cost V 4 bases and J 4 bases; bases outside gene matches: 0. The CDR3 loop is CASSRTGGETQYF. The DNA read from the CDR3 is TGTGCCAGTAGTAGGACAGGGGGAGAGACC.

A remark on this clone: The CDR3 end lies 3 residues beyond the end of the read and is filled in from the germline J gene. The V and J genes are TRBV18 and TRBJ2-2, with a possible D match to TRBD1 (6 bases). The CDR3 totals 17 residues. Germline V gene sequence: CDR1 KGHSH, CDR2 LQKENI. The CDR3 sequence is CASSPAGEISTNEKLFF. CDR3 DNA, as far as it was read: TGTGCCAGCTCACCAGCAGGGGAGATTTCAACTAATGAAAAG.

On this clone: Sequencing ends 3 residues short of the CDR3 end; the germline J gene provides the rest. V is TRBV19 and J is TRBJ2-3; 8 bases agree with TRBD1. The germline gives CDR1 LNHDA, CDR2 SQIVND (reference sequence). This CDR3 has 15 amino acids. Incomplete CDR3 DNA: TGTGCCAGCAAACCAAAGACAGGGGTGGATCAGCCG. It specifies CASKPKTGVDQP. The full CDR3 sequence reads CASKPKTGVDQPQYF.

With regard to this clone: The read finishes 3 residues shy of the CDR3 end, and the germline J gene is used to complete it. The chain carries TRBV19 and TRBJ2-3; TRBD1 might be the D (6 bases). The length of the CDR3 is 14 residues. Germline loops: CDR1 LNHDA, CDR2 SQIVND (reference sequence). The part of the CDR3 DNA that was read is TGTGCCAGTAGTATCCGACAGGATAATCAGCCG. The encoded protein is CASSIRQDNQP. From start to end, the CDR3 is CASSIRQDNQPQYF.

About this clone: Sequencing ends 3 residues short of the CDR3 end; the germline J gene provides the rest. This sequence joins TRBV5-1 and TRBJ1-1; D is unresolved. Germline-derived CDR1 and CDR2 are SGHRS and YFSETQ. With 5 bases removed from V and 6 bases from J, the gap between germline ends came to 17 bases. The CDR3 has 14 residues. The chain's CDR3 is CASSGQPPGAEAFF. CDR3 DNA, as far as it was read: TGCGCCAGCAGTGGGCAGCCTCCCGGGGCTGAA.

In regard to this clone: The CDR3 end is not reached by the read, which stops 3 residues before it; the germline J gene fills it in. The chain carries TRBV2 and TRBJ1-4; tentatively, D is TRBD1 (5 bases). The CDR3 has 12 residues. Looked up from germline, CDR1 is SNHLY and CDR2 is FYNNEI. V was shortened by 7 bases and J by 10 bases, with 13 bases between the two germline ends. The sequenced CDR3 bases are TGTGCCAGCACCGAACAGGAGAGAAAA. It specifies CASTEQERK. From start to end, the CDR3 is CASTEQERKLFF.

A note on this clone: The same CDR3 can be traced to other DNA sequences in this sample. The sequenced CDR3 bases are TGTGCCAGCAGCCCTGACAGTAACTATGGC. Its translation is CASSPDSNYG. In full, the CDR3 reads CASSPDSNYGYTF. This chain links TRBV7-2 with TRBJ1-2; tentative D call: TRBD1 (5 bases). Sequencing ends 3 residues short of the CDR3 end; the germline J gene provides the rest. Trimming stripped 5 bases from V and 1 base from J, with 8 bases between. CDR1 is SGHTA, CDR2 FQGNSA, per germline. This CDR3 has 13 amino acids.